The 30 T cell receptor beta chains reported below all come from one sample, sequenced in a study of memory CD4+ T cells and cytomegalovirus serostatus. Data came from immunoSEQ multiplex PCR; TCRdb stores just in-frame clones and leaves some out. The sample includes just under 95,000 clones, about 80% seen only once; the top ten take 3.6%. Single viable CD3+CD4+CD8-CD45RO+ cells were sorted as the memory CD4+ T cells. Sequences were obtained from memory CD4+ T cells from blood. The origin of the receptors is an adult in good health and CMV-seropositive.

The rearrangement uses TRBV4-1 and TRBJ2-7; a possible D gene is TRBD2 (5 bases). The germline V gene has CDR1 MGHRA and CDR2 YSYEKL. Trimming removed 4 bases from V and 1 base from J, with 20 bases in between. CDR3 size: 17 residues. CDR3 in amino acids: CASSRELPLDYSYEQYF. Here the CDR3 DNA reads TGCGCCAGCAGCCGAGAGTTACCCCTCGACTATTCCTACGAGCAGTACTTC.

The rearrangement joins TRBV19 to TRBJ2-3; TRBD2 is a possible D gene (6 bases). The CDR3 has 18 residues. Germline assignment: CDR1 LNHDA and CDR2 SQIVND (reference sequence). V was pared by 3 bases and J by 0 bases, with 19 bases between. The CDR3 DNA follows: TGTGCCAGTAGTATCCCACGACACAAGGCGGGGAGCACAGATACGCAGTATTTT. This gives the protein CASSIPRHKAGSTDTQYF. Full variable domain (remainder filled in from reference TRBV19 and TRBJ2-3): DGGITQSPKYLFRKEGQNVTLSCEQNLNHDAMYWYRQDPGQGLRLIYYSQIVNDFQKGDIAEGYSVSREKKESFPLTVTSAQKNPTAFYLCASSIPRHKAGSTDTQYFGPGTRLTVL.

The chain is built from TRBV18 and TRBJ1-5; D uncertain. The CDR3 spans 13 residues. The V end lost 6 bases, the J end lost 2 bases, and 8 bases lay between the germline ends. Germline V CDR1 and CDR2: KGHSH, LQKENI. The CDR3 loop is CASSPEGNQPQHF. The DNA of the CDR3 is TGTGCCAGCTCGCCCGAAGGCAATCAGCCCCAGCATTTT. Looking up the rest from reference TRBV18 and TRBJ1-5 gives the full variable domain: NAGVMQNPRHLVRRRGQEARLRCSPMKGHSHVYWYRQLPEEGLKFMVYLQKENIIDESGMPKERFSAEFPKEGPSILRIQQVVRGDSAAYFCASSPEGNQPQHFGDGTRLSIL.

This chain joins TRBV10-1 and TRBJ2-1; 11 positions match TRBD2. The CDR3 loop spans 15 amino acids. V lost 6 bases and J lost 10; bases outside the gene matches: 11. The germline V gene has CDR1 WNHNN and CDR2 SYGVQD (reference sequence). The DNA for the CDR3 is TGCGCCAGCAGCGCTGGGACTAGCGGAGGCAGGGAGCAGTTCTTC. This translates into CASSAGTSGGREQFF.

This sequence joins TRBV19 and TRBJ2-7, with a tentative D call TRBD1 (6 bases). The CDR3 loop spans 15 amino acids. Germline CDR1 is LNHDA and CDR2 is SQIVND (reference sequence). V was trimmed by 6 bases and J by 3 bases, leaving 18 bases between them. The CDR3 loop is CASSSRGTPLYEQYF. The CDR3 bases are TGTGCCAGTAGCAGCAGAGGGACACCCCTCTACGAGCAGTACTTC.

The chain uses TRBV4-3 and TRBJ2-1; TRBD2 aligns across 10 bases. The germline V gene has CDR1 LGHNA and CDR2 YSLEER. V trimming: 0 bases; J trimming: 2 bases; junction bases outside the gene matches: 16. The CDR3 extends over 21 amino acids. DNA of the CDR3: TGCGCCAGCAGCCAAGACTTCGGTAGCGGGAGGCCCGGATCTCCCTACAATGAGCAGTTCTTC. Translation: CASSQDFGSGRPGSPYNEQFF.

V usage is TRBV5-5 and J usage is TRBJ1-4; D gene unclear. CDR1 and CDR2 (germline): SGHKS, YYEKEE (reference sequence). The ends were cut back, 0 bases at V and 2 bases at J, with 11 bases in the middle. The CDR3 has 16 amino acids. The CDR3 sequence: CASSLAPGVTNEKLFF. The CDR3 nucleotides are TGTGCCAGCAGCTTGGCCCCGGGTGTCACTAATGAAAAACTGTTTTTT.

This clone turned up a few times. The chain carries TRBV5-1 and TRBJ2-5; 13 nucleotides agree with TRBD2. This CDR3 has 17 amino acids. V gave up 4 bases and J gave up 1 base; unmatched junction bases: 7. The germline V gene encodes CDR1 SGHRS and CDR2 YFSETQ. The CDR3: CASSQSGLAGAQETQYF. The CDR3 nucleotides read TGCGCCAGCAGCCAATCCGGACTAGCGGGAGCCCAAGAGACCCAGTACTTC.

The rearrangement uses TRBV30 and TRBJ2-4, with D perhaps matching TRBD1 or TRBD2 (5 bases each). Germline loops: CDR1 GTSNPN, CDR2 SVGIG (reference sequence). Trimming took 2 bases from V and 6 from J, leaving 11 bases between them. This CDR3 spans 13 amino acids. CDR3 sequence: CAWSPGPGNIQYF. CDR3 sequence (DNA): TGTGCCTGGAGTCCGGGACCGGGAAACATTCAGTACTTC.

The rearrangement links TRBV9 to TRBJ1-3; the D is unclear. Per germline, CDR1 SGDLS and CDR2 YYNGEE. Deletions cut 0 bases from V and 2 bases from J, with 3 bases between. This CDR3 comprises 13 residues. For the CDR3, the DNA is TGTGCCAGCAGCGTAGGGACTGGAAACACCATATATTTT. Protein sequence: CASSVGTGNTIYF.

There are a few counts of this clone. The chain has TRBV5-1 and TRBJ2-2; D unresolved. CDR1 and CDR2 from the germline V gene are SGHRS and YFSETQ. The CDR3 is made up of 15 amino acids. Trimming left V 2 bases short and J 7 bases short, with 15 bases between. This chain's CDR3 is CASSFGEVGIGELFF. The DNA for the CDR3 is TGCGCCAGCAGCTTCGGTGAGGTGGGGATCGGGGAGCTGTTTTTT.

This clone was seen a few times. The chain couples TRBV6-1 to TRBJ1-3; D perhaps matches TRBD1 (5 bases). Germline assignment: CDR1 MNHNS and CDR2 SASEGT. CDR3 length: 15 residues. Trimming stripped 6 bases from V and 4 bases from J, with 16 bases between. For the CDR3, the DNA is TGTGCCAGCAGGTCTGGGGGGGAATCAGGAAACACCATATATTTT. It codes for CASRSGGESGNTIYF.

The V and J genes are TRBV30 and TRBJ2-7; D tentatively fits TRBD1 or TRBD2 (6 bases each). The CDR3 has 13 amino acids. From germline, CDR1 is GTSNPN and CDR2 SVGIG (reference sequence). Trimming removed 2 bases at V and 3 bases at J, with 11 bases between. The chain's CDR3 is CAWSRGQGYEQYF. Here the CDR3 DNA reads TGTGCCTGGAGTCGGGGGCAGGGCTACGAGCAGTACTTC.

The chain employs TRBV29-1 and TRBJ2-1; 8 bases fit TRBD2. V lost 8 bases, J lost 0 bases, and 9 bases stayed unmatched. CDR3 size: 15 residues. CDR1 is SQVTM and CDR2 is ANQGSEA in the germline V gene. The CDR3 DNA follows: TGCAGCTTAACGAAGCGGGAGATCTCCTACAATGAGCAGTTCTTC. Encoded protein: CSLTKREISYNEQFF.

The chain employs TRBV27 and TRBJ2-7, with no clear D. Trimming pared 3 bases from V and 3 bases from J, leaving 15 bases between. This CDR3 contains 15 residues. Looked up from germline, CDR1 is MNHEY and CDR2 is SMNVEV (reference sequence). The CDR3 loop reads CASSFNPTRLYEQYF. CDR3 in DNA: TGTGCCAGCAGTTTTAACCCTACACGCCTCTACGAGCAGTACTTC.

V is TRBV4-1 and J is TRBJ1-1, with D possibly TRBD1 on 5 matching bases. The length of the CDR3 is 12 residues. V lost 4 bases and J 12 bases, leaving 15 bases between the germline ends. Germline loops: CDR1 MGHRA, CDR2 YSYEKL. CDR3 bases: TGCGCCAGCAGCCCCTGGGGGGGTTCGCCTTTCTTT. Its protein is CASSPWGGSPFF.

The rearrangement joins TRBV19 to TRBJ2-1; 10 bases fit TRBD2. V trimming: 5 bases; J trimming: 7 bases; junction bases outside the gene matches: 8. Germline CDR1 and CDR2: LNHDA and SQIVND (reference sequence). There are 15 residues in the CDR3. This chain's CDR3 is CASSSQTSGFNEQFF. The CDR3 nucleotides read TGTGCCAGTAGTTCCCAGACTAGCGGGTTTAATGAGCAGTTCTTC.

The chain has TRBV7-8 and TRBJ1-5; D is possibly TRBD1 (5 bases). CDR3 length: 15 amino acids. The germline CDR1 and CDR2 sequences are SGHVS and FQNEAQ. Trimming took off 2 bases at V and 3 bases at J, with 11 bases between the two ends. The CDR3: CASSLMRGDNQPQHF. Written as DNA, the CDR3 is TGTGCCAGCAGCTTAATGAGGGGCGACAATCAGCCCCAGCATTTT.

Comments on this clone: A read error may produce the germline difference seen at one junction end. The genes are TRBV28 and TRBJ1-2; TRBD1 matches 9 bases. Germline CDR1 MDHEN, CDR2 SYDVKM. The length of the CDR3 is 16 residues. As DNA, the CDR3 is TGTGCCGGCAGACGGCCCTCGACAGGGGGGTCGGGCGGCTACACCTTC. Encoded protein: CAGRRPSTGGSGGYTF.

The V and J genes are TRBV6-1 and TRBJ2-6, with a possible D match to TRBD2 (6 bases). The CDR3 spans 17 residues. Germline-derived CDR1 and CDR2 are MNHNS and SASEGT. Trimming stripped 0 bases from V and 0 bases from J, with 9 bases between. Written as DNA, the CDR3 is TGTGCCAGCAGTGAAGCGATGGGGGGCTCTGGGGCCAACGTCCTGACTTTC. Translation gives CASSEAMGGSGANVLTF.

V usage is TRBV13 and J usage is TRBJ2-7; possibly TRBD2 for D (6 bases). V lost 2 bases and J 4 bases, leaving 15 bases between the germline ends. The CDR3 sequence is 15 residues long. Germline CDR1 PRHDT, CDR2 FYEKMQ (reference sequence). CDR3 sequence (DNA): TGTGCCAGCAGCTTATTCCCGGGAGCCGGGTACGAGCAGTACTTC. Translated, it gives CASSLFPGAGYEQYF.

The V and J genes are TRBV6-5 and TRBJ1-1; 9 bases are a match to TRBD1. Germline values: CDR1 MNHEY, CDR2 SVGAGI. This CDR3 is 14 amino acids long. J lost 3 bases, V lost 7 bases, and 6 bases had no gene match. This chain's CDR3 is CASKMGQGYTEAFF. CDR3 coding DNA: TGTGCCAGCAAAATGGGACAGGGCTACACTGAAGCTTTCTTT.

This chain's CDR3 is CASSRTGGGNNYNEQFF. The CDR3 coding sequence is TGTGCCAGCAGCCGGACAGGGGGTGGGAATAACTACAATGAGCAGTTCTTC. This chain connects TRBV5-6 to TRBJ2-1, with TRBD1 matching 10 bases. Looked up from germline, CDR1 is SGHDT and CDR2 is YYEEEE. With V trimmed by 4 bases and J by 3 bases, 10 bases remained unmatched. The CDR3 extends over 17 amino acids.

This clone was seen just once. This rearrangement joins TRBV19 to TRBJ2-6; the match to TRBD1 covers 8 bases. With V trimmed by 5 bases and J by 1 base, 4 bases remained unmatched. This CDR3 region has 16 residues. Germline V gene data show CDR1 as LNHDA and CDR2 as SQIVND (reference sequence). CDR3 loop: CASSGTGLSGANVLTF. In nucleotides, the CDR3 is TGTGCCAGTAGTGGGACAGGATTATCTGGGGCCAACGTCCTGACTTTC.

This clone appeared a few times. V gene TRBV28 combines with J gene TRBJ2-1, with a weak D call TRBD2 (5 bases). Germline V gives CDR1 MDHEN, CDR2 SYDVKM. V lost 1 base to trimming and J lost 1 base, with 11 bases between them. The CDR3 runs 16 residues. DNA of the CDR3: TGTGCCAGCAGTTTATTCACTAGGAGGTCCTACAATGAGCAGTTCTTC. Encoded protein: CASSLFTRRSYNEQFF.

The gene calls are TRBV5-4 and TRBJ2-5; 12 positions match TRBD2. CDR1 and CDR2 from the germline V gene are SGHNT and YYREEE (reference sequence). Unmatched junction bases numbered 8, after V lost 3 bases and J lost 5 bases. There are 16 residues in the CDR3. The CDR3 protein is CASSSLAGGPDETQYF. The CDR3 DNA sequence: TGTGCCAGCAGCTCCCTAGCGGGAGGGCCGGATGAGACCCAGTACTTC.

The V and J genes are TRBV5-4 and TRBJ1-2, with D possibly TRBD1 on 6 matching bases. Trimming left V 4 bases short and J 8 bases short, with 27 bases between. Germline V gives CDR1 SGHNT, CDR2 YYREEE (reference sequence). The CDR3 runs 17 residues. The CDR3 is CASSPSLDRPRKGGYTF. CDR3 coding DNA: TGTGCCAGCAGCCCTAGCCTCGACAGGCCCCGAAAAGGGGGCTACACCTTC. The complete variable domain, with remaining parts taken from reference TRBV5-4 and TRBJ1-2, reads ETGVTQSPTHLIKTRGQQVTLRCSSQSGHNTVSWYQQALGQGPQFIFQYYREEENGRGNFPPRFSGLQFPNYSSELNVNALELDDSALYLCASSPSLDRPRKGGYTFGSGTRLTVV.

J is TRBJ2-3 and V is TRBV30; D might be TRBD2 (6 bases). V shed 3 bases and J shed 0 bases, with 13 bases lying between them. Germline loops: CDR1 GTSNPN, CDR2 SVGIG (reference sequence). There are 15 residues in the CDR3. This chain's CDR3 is CAWSPRGASTDTQYF. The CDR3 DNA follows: TGTGCCTGGAGCCCCCGCGGGGCTAGCACAGATACGCAGTATTTT.

This CDR3 reads CASSLTSGRAGEQFF. CDR3 coding DNA: TGCGCCAGCAGCTTGACTAGCGGGAGGGCCGGTGAGCAGTTCTTC. This chain uses TRBV5-1 with TRBJ2-1; 13 nucleotides align to TRBD2. This CDR3 has 15 amino acids. Germline CDR1 reads SGHRS; CDR2 reads YFSETQ. Trimming removed 1 base from V and 9 bases from J; junction bases left unmatched: 4.

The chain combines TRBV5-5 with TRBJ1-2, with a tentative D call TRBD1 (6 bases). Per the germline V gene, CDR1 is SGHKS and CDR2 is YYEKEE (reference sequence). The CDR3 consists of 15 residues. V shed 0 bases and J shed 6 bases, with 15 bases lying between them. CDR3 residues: CASSLGTRGGDGYTF. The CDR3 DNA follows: TGTGCCAGCAGCTTGGGGACAAGGGGGGGCGATGGCTACACCTTC.